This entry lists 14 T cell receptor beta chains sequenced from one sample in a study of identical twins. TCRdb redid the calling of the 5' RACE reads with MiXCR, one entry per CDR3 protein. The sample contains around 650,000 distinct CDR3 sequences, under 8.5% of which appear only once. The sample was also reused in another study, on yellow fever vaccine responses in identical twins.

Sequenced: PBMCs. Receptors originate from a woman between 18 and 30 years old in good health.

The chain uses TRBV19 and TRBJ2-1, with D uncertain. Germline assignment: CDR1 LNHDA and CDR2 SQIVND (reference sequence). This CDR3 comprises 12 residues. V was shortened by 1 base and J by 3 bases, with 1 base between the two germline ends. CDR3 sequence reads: CASSIGYNEQFF. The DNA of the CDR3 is TGTGCCAGTAGTATAGGCTACAATGAGCAGTTCTTC. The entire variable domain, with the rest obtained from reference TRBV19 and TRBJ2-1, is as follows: DGGITQSPKYLFRKEGQNVTLSCEQNLNHDAMYWYRQDPGQGLRLIYYSQIVNDFQKGDIAEGYSVSREKKESFPLTVTSAQKNPTAFYLCASSIGYNEQFFGPGTRLTVL.

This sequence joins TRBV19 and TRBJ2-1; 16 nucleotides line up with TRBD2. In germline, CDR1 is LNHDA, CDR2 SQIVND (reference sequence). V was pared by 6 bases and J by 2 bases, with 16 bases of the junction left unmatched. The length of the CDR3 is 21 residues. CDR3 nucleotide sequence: TGTGCCAGTAGACGTACCCCGGGACTAGCGGGAGGGCCGCAGACCTACAATGAGCAGTTCTTC. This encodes CASRRTPGLAGGPQTYNEQFF.

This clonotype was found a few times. The CDR3 nucleotides are TGTGCCAGCAGTGAATTTAGGGATGAGGTGTCAGGGAATGAGCAGTTCTTC. Translated: CASSEFRDEVSGNEQFF. The chain is built from TRBV2 and TRBJ2-1; perhaps TRBD1 as D (5 bases). The CDR3 spans 17 residues. V was trimmed by 2 bases and J by 7 bases, leaving 21 bases between them. Germline CDR1 reads SNHLY; CDR2 reads FYNNEI.

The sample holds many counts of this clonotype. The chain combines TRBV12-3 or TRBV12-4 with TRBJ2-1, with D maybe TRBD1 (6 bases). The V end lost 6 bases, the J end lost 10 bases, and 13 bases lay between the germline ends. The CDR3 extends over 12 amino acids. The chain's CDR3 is CASSIQGREQFF. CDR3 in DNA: TGTGCCAGCAGCATACAGGGTAGGGAGCAGTTCTTC.

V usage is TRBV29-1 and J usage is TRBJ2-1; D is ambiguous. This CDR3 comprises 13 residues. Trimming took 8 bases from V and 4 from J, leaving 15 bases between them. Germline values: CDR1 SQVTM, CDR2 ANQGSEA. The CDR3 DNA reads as TGCAGCCTACAATCCCTTTCATACAATGAGCAGTTCTTC. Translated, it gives CSLQSLSYNEQFF.

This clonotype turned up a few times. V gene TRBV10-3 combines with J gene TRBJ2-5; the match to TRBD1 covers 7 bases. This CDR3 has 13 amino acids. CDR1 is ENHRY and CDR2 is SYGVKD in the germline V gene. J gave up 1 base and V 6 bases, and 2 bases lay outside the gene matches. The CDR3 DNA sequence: TGTGCCATCAGGACAGGGTCCCAAGAGACCCAGTACTTC. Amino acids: CAIRTGSQETQYF.

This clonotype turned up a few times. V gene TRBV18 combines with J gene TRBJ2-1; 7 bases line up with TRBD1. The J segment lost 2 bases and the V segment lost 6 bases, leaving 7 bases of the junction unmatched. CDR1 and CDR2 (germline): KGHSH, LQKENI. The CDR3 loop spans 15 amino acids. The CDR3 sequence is CASSPNQGAYNEQFF. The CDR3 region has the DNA TGTGCCAGCTCGCCAAATCAGGGGGCCTACAATGAGCAGTTCTTC.

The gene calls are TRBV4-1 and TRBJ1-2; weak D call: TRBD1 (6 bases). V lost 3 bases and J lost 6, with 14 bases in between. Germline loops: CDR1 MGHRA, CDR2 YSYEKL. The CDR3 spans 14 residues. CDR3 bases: TGCGCCAGCAGCCAGCGGGGACAAAACGATGGCTACACCTTC. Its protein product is CASSQRGQNDGYTF.

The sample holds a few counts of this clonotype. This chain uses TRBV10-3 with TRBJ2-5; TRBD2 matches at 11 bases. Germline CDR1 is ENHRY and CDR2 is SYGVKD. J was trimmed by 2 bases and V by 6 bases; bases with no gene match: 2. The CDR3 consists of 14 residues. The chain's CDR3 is CAISTSGGQETQYF. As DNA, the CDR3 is TGTGCCATCAGCACTAGCGGGGGTCAAGAGACCCAGTACTTC.

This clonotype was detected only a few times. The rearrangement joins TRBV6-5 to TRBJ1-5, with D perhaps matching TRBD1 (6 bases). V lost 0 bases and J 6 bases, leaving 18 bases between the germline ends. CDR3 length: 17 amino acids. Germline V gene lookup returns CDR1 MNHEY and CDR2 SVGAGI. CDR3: CASSYSYAPGVGQPQHF. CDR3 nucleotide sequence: TGTGCCAGCAGTTACTCCTATGCGCCAGGGGTCGGTCAGCCCCAGCATTTT.

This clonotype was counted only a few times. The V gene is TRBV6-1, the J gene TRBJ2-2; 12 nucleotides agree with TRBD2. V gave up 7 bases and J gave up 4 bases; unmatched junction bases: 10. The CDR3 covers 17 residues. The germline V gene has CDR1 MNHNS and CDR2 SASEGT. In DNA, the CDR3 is TGTGCCAGCAATATCCTTCTAGCGGGAGGGCCCACCGGGGAGCTGTTTTTT. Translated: CASNILLAGGPTGELFF.

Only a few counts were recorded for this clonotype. The CDR3 DNA follows: TGTGCCAGCAGTTTTCCCCTCCTTCGGGACGGAACCTACGAGCAGTACTTC. Encoded protein: CASSFPLLRDGTYEQYF. The rearrangement uses TRBV12-3 or TRBV12-4 and TRBJ2-7; D is possibly TRBD1 or TRBD2 (5 bases each). This CDR3 is 17 amino acids long. The germline V and J ends were trimmed by 3 bases and 2 bases, with 20 bases remaining between them.

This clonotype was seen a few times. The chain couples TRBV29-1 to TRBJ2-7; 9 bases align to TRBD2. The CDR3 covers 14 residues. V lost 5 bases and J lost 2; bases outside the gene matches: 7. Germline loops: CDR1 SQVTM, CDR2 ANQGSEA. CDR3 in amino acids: CSVSTTSGTYEQYF. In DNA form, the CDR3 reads TGCAGCGTTTCCACGACTAGCGGTACCTACGAGCAGTACTTC.

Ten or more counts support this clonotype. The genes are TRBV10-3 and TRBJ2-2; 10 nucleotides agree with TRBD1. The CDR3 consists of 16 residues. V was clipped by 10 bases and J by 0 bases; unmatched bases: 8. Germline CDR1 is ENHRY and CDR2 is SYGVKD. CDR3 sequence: CATSGTGDTNTGELFF. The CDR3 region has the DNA TGTGCCACCTCCGGGACAGGGGATACGAACACCGGGGAGCTGTTTTTT.